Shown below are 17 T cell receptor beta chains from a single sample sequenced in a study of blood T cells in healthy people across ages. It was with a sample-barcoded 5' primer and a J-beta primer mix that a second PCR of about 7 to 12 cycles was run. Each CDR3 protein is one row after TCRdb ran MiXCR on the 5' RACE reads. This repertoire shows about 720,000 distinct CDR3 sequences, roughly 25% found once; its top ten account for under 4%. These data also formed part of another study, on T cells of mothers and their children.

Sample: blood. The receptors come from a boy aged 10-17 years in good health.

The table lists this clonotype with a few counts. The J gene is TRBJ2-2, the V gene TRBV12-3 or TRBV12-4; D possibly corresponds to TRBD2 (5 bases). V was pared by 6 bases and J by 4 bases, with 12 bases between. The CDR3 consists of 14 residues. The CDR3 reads CASRLRELTGELFF. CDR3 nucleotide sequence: TGTGCCAGCAGGCTCCGGGAACTCACCGGGGAGCTGTTTTTT.

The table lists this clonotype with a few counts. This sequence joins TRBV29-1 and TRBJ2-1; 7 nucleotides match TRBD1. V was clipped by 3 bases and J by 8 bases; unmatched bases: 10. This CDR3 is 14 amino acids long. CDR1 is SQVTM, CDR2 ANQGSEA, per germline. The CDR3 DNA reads TGCAGCGTTGATCCGGGACAGAGTGGGGATGAGCAGTTCTTC. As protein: CSVDPGQSGDEQFF.

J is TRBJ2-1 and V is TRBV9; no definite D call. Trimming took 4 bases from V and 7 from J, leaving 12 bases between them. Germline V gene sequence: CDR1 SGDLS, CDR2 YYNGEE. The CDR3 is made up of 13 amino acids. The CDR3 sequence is CASSTLMGNEQFF. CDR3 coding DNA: TGTGCCAGCAGCACCCTCATGGGGAATGAGCAGTTCTTC.

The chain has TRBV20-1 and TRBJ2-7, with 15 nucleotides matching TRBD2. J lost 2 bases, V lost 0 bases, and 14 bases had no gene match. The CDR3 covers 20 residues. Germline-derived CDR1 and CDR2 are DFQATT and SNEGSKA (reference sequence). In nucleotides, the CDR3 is TGCAGTGCTAGAGACGACGGACTAGCGGGAGGGGAACGACGACCCTACGAGCAGTACTTC. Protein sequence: CSARDDGLAGGERRPYEQYF.

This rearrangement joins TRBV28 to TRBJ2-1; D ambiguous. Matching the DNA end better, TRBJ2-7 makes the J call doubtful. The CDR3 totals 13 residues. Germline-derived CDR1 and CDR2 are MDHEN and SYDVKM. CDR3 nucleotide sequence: TGTGCCAGCACCCCCCCTGGGGTTTACGAGCAGTACTTC. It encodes CASTPPGVYEQYF.

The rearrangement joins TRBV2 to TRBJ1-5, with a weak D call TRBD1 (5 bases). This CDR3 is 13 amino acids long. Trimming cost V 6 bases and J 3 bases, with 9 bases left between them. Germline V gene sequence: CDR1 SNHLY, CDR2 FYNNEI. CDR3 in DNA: TGTGCCAGCAGGAGGGACTACAATCAGCCCCAGCATTTT. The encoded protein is CASRRDYNQPQHF. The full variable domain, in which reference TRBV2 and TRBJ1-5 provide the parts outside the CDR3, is EPEVTQTPSHQVTQMGQEVILRCVPISNHLYFYWYRQILGQKVEFLVSFYNNEISEKSEIFDDQFSVERPDGSNFTLKIRSTKLEDSAMYFCASRRDYNQPQHFGDGTRLSIL.

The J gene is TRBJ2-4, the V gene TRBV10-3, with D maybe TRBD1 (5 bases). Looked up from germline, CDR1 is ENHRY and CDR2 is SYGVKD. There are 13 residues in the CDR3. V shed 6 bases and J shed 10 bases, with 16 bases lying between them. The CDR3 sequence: CAIREDNASIQYF. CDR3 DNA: TGTGCCATCAGAGAGGACAACGCTTCGATTCAGTACTTC.

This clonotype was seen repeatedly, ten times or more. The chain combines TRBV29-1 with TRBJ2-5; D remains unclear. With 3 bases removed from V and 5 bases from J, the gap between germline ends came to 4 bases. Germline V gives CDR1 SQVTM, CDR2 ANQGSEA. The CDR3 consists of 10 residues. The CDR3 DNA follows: TGCAGCGTTGATCAGGAGACCCAGTACTTC. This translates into CSVDQETQYF.

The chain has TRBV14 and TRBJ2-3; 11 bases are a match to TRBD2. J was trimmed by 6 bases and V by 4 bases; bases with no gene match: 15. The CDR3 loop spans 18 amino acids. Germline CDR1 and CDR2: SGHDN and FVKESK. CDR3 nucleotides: TGTGCCAGCAGCCCCCACTCGCTTACTAGCGGGGGACTTGATACGCAGTATTTT. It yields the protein CASSPHSLTSGGLDTQYF.

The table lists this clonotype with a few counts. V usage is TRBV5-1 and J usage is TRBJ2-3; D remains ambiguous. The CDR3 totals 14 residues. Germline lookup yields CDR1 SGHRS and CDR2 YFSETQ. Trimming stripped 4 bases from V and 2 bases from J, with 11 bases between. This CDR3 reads CASSQDRYTDTQYF. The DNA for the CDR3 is TGCGCCAGCAGCCAGGACCGGTACACAGATACGCAGTATTTT.

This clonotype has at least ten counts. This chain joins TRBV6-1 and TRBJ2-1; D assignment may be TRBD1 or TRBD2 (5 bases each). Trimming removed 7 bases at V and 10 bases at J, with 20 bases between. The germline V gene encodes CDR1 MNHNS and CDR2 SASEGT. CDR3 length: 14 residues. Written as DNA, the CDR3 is TGTGCCAGCAAGGAGTATACCACAGGCGGGGAGCAGTTCTTC. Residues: CASKEYTTGGEQFF.

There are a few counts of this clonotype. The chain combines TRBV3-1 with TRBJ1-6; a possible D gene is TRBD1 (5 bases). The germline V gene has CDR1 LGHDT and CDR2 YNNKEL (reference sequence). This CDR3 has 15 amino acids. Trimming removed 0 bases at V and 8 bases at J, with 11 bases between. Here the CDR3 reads CASSQEDSGDSPLHF. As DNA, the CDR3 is TGTGCCAGCAGCCAAGAAGACAGCGGAGATTCACCCCTCCACTTT.

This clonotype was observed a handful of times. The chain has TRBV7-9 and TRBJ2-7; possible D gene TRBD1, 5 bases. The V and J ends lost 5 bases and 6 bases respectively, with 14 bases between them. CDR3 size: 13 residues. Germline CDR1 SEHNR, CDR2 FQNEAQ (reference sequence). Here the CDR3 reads CASSTSDSCEQYF. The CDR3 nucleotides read TGTGCCAGCAGCACCTCCGACAGTTGCGAGCAGTACTTC. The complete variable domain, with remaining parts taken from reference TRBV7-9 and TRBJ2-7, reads DTGVSQNPRHKITKRGQNVTFRCDPISEHNRLYWYRQTLGQGPEFLTYFQNEAQLEKSRLLSDRFSAERPKGSFSTLEIQRTEQGDSAMYLCASSTSDSCEQYFGPGTRLTVT.

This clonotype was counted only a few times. The DNA for the CDR3 is TGTGCCACCAGTGATTTAATCTACGAGCAGTACTTC. Residues: CATSDLIYEQYF. V and J are TRBV24-1 and TRBJ2-7; D is undetermined. Trimming took 1 base from V and 3 from J, leaving 3 bases between them. This CDR3 has 12 amino acids. Germline V CDR1 and CDR2: KGHDR, SFDVKD.

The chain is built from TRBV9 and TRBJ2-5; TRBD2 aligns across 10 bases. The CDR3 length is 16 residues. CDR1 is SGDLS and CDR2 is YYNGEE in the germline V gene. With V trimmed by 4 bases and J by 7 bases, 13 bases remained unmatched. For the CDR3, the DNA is TGTGCCAGCAGCATAGCGGCTAGCGGGGGCCCGGGGACCCAGTACTTC. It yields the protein CASSIAASGGPGTQYF.

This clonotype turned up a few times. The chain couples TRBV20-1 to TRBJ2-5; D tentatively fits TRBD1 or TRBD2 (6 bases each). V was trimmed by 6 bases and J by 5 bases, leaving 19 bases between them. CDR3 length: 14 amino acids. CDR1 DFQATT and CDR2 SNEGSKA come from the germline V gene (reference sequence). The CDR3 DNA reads TGCAGTGCCTCCCCCGGGGGCGTACTGGAGACCCAGTACTTC. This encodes CSASPGGVLETQYF.

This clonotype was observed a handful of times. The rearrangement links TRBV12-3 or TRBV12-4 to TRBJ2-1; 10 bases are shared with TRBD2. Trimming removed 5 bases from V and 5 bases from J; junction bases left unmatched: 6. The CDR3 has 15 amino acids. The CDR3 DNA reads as TGTGCCAGCAGTGTGACTAGCGGGCTACACAATGAGCAGTTCTTC. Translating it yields CASSVTSGLHNEQFF.